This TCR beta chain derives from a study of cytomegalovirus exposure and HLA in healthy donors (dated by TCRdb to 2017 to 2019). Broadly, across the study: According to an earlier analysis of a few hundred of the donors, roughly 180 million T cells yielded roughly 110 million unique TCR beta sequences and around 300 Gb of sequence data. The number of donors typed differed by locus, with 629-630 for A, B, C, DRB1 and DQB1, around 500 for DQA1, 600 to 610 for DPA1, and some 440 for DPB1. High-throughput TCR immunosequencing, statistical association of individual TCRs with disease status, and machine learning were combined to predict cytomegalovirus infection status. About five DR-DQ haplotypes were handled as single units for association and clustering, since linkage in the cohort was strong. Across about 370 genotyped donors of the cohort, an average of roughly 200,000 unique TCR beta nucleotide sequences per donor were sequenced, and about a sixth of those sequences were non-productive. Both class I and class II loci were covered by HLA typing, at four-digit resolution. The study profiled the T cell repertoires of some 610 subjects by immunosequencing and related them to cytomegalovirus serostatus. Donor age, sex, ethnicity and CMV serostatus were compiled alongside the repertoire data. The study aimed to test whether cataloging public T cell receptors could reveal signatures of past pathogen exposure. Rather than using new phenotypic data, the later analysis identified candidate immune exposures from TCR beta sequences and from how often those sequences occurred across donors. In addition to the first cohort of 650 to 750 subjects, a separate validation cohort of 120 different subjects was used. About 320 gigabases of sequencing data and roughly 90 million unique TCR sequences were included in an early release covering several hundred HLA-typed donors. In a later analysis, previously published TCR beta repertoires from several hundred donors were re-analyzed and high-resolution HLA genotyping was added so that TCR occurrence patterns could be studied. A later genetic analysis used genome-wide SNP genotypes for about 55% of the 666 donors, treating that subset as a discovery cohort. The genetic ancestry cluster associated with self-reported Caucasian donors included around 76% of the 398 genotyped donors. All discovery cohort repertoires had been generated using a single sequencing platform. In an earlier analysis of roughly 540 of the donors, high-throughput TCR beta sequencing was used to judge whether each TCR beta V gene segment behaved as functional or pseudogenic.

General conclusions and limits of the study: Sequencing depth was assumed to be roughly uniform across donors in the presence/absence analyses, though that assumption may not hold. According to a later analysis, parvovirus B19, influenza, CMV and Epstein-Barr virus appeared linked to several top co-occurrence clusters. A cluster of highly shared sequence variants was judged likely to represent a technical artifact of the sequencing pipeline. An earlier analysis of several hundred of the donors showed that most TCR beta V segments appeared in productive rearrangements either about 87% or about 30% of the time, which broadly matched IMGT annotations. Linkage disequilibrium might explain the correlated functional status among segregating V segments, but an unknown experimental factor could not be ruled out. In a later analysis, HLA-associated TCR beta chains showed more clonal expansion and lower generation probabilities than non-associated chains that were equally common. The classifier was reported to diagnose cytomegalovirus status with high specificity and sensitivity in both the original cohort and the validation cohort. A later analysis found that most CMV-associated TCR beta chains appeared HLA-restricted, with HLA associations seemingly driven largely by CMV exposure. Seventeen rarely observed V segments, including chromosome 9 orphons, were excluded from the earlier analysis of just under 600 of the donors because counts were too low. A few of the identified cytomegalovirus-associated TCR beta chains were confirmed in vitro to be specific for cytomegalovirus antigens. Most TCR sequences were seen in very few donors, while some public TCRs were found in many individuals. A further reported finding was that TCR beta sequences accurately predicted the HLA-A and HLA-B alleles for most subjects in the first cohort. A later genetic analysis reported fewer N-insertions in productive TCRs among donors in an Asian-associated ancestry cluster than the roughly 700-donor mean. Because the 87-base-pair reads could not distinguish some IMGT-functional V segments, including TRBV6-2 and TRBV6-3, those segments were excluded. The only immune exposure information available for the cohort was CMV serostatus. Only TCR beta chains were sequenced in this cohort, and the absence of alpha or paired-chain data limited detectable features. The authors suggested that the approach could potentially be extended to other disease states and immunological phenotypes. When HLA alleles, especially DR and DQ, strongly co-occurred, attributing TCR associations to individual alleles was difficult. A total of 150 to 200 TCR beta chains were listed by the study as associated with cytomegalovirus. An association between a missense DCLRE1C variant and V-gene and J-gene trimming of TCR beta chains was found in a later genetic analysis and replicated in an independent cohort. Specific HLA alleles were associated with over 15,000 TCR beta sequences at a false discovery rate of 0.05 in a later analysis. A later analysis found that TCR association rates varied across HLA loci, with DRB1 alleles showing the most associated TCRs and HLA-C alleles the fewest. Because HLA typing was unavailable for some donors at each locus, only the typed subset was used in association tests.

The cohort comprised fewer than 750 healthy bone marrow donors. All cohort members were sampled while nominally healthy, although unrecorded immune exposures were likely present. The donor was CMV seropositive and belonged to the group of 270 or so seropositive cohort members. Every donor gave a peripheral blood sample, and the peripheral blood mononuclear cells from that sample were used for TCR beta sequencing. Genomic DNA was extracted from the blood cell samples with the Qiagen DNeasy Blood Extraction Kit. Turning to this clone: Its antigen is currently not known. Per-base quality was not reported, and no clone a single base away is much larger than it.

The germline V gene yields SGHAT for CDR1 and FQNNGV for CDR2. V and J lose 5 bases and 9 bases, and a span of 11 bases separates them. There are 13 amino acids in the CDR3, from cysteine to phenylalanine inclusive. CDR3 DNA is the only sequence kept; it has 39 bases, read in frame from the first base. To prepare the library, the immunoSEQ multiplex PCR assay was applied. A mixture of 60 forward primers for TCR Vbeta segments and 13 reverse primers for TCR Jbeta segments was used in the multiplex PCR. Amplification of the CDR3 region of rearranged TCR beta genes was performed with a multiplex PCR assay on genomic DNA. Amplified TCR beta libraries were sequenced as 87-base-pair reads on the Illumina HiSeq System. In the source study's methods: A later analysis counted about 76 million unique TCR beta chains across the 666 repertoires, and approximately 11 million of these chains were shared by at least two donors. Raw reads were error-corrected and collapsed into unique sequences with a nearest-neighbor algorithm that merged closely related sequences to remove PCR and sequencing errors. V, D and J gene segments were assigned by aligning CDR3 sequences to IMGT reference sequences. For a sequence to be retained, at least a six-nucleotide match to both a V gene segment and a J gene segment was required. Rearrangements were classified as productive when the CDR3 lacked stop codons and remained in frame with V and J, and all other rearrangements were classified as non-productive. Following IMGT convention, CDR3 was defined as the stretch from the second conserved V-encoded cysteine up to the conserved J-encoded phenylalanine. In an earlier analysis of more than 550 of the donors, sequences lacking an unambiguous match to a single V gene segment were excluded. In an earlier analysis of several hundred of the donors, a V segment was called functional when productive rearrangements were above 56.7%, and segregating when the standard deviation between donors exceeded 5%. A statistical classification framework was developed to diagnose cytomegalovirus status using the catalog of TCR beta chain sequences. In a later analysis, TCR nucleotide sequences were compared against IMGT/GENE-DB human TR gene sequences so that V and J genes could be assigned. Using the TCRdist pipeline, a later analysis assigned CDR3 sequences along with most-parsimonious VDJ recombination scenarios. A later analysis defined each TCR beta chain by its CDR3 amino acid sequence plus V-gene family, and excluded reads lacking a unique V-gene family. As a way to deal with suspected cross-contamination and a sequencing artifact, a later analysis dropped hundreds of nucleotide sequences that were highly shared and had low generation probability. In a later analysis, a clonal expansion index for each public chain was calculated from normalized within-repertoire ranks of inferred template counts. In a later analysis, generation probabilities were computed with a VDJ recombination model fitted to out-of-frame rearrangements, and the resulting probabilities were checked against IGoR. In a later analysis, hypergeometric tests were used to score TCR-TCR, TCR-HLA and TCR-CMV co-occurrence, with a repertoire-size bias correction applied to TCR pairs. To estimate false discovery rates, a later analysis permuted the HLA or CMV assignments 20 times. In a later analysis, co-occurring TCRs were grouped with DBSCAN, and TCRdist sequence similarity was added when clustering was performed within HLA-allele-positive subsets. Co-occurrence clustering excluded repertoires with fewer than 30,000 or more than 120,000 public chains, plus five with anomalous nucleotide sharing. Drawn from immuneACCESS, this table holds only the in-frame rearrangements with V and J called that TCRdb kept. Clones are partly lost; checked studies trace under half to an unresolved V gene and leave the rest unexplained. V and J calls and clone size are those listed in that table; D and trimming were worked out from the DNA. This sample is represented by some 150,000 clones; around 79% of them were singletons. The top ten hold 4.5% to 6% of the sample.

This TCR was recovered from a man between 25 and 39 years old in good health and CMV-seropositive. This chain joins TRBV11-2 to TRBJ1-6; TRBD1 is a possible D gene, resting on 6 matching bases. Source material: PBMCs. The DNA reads TGTGCCAGCAGCCTCAGGGGTCGTTCACCCCTCCACTTT. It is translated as CASSLRGRSPLHF.